A single T cell receptor (beta chain) is shown here with its context. Its cognate antigen is unknown. V was trimmed by 3 bases and J by 7 bases, leaving 13 bases between them. Germline V gives CDR1 SNHLY, CDR2 FYNNEI. This CDR3 region has 13 residues. This sample is drawn from a study of OX40 agonist ivuxolimab in advanced cancers. On the study more broadly: Patients were dosed with the agonistic anti-OX40 (CD134) antibody ivuxolimab. General study results and limits: Circulating CD4+ and CD8+ T cells showed clonal expansion by week 6 at 0.1 to 3.0 mg/kg.

The method was immunoSEQ multiplex PCR; TCRdb's version includes in-frame clones alone and lacks a portion of them. This sample carries under 30,000 clones, around 85% of them seen once, and the ten largest clones take around 16%. The TCR comes from an adult with an advanced solid tumor such as melanoma, head and neck, liver or kidney cancer. The sample consisted of CD4+ or CD8+ T cells sorted from blood, taken in a trial of the OX40 agonist ivuxolimab. The chain uses TRBV2 and TRBJ2-7, with unresolved D. CDR3 bases: TGTGCCAGCAGTGACCACAAACGTGGGGAGCAGTACTTC. Translated, it gives CASSDHKRGEQYF.